The 29 T cell receptor beta chains below all came from one sample that was sequenced in a study of blood T cell repertoires in COVID-19. Some clones are missing from TCRdb's copy, which holds only in-frame ones; the method was immunoSEQ multiplex PCR. The sample has 100,000 or so clones, approximately 92% seen once. Sequencing was carried out using peripheral blood. These receptors were obtained from a man younger than 35 with acute or convalescent COVID-19.

The chain joins TRBV4-1 to TRBJ1-6; D not certain. The germline V gene encodes CDR1 MGHRA and CDR2 YSYEKL. Between the trimmed V and J ends, which lost 4 bases and 9 bases, there was a span of 19 bases. The CDR3 runs to 16 residues. The CDR3 nucleotides are TGCGCCAGCAGCCTCGACGGAACTGATGCAGGTTCACCCCTCCACTTT. Its protein is CASSLDGTDAGSPLHF.

The rearrangement links TRBV21-1 to TRBJ2-5; the table's D call, TRBD2, was not checked against the DNA. TRBV21-1 is given as a pseudogene. This CDR3 has 23 residues. The CDR3 here is CASSMPQKKIERDGGGVKETQYF. The CDR3 DNA is TGTGCCAGCAGCATGCCTCAAAAAAAGATCGAGAGGGATGGCGGGGGGGTAAAAGAGACCCAGTACTTC.

This chain uses TRBV2 with TRBJ1-4; 9 bases match TRBD1. Trimming at V came to 6 bases and at J to 3 bases, leaving 11 bases not matched to a gene. This CDR3 region has 17 residues. Germline values: CDR1 SNHLY, CDR2 FYNNEI. The CDR3 spells CASSLGTGKRANEKLFF. The CDR3 DNA follows: TGTGCCAGCAGCCTAGGGACAGGGAAGAGGGCTAATGAAAAACTGTTTTTT.

The J gene is TRBJ2-7, the V gene TRBV29-1; D perhaps matches TRBD2 (6 bases). The CDR3 extends over 14 amino acids. V was trimmed by 6 bases and J by 3 bases, leaving 18 bases between them. CDR1 is SQVTM and CDR2 is ANQGSEA in the germline V gene. The CDR3 spells CSVRTTGTYYEQYF. In DNA form, the CDR3 reads TGCAGCGTGCGCACGACCGGGACTTACTACGAGCAGTACTTC.

V gene TRBV9 combines with J gene TRBJ2-1; 10 nucleotides align to TRBD2. In germline, CDR1 is SGDLS, CDR2 YYNGEE. The CDR3 consists of 15 residues. The V segment lost 4 bases and the J segment 4 bases; nucleotides outside the gene matches: 5. The CDR3 DNA reads as TGTGCCAGCAGCCCCACTAGCGGGATATACAATGAGCAGTTCTTC. This translates into CASSPTSGIYNEQFF.

This chain connects TRBV27 to TRBJ1-1, with D possibly being TRBD1 (5 bases). With 2 bases removed from V and 5 bases from J, the gap between germline ends came to 12 bases. Germline assignment: CDR1 MNHEY and CDR2 SMNVEV (reference sequence). There are 14 residues in the CDR3. The CDR3 is CASSLPNRLTEAFF. In nucleotides, the CDR3 is TGTGCCAGCAGTTTACCGAACAGGCTGACTGAAGCTTTCTTT.

The chain joins TRBV27 to TRBJ1-1; D is perhaps TRBD1 (5 bases). This CDR3 spans 14 amino acids. Trimming cost V 3 bases and J 2 bases, with 10 bases left between them. Looked up from germline, CDR1 is MNHEY and CDR2 is SMNVEV (reference sequence). The CDR3 DNA sequence: TGTGCCAGCAGTTTGAAAGGGGTAAACACTGAAGCTTTCTTT. Translation gives CASSLKGVNTEAFF.

This rearrangement joins TRBV27 to TRBJ2-7; 8 positions match TRBD1. After removal of 3 bases from V and 2 bases from J, the junction contained 6 bases not matched to a gene. Germline CDR1 MNHEY, CDR2 SMNVEV (reference sequence). The CDR3 runs to 15 residues. The CDR3 protein is CASSLGTGVTYEQYF. The CDR3 nucleotides read TGTGCCAGCAGTTTGGGGACAGGTGTAACCTACGAGCAGTACTTC.

The chain combines TRBV25-1 with TRBJ1-4; 10 positions match TRBD1. After removal of 2 bases from V and 11 bases from J, the junction contained 8 bases not matched to a gene. The CDR3 loop spans 15 amino acids. CDR1 and CDR2 (germline): MGHDK, SYGVNS. DNA for the CDR3: TGTGCCAGCAGTGAACTAGGGACAGGGGAAGGGAAACTGTTTTTT. It is translated as CASSELGTGEGKLFF.

This CDR3 is CASSSGVGANVLTF. The DNA for the CDR3 is TGTGCCAGCAGCTCAGGGGTAGGGGCCAACGTCCTGACTTTC. The J gene is TRBJ2-6, the V gene TRBV9; a possible D gene is TRBD1 (6 bases). The germline V gene encodes CDR1 SGDLS and CDR2 YYNGEE. V shed 4 bases and J shed 4 bases, with 9 bases lying between them. CDR3 length equals 14 residues.

The chain is built from TRBV7-6 and TRBJ2-1, with a weak D call TRBD2 (5 bases). The CDR3 is 16 amino acids. V lost 1 base to trimming and J lost 8 bases, with 18 bases between them. Looked up from germline, CDR1 is SGHVS and CDR2 is FNYEAQ. The CDR3 spells CASSLVSSPTFHEQFF. In nucleotides, the CDR3 is TGTGCCAGCAGCTTAGTGTCTAGCCCTACCTTCCATGAGCAGTTCTTC.

J is TRBJ2-3 and V is TRBV19; 8 bases map to TRBD2. The CDR3 covers 15 residues. V lost 6 bases to trimming and J lost 6 bases; unmatched junction nucleotides: 11. Germline CDR1 reads LNHDA; CDR2 reads SQIVND (reference sequence). CDR3 bases: TGTGCCAGTAGCAGGAGCGGGAGTGGGGGGGATACGCAGTATTTT. Translating gives CASSRSGSGGDTQYF.

The chain combines TRBV19 with TRBJ2-1; tentative D call: TRBD1 (5 bases). Germline loops: CDR1 LNHDA, CDR2 SQIVND (reference sequence). The V end was cut by 4 bases, the J end by 10 bases, with 14 bases between. CDR3 length equals 13 residues. The CDR3 here is CASSKGHLLEQFF. The CDR3 DNA reads as TGTGCCAGTAGTAAAGGACACCTACTCGAGCAGTTCTTC.

The chain carries TRBV6-5 and TRBJ1-1; D not certain. This CDR3 has 12 residues. Trimming left V 5 bases short and J 8 bases short, with 12 bases between. Germline loops: CDR1 MNHEY, CDR2 SVGAGI. The CDR3 DNA follows: TGTGCCAGCAGTCGTCCGGTTTCCGAAGCTTTCTTT. Encoded protein: CASSRPVSEAFF.

This chain links TRBV25-1 with TRBJ1-1; D is possibly TRBD1 (6 bases). Trimming shortened V by 4 bases and J by 0 bases, and 12 bases separated the two germline ends. The CDR3 consists of 15 residues. In germline, CDR1 is MGHDK, CDR2 SYGVNS. The CDR3 sequence is CASSADRPLNTEAFF. In DNA, the CDR3 is TGTGCCAGCAGTGCTGACAGGCCATTGAACACTGAAGCTTTCTTT.

This chain connects TRBV25-1 to TRBJ2-7; no clear D. The ends were cut back, 4 bases at V and 7 bases at J, with 11 bases in the middle. The CDR3 is 12 amino acids. Germline V lookup: CDR1 MGHDK, CDR2 SYGVNS. CDR3 sequence: CASSASPGEQYF. The DNA for the CDR3 is TGTGCCAGCAGTGCCAGCCCCGGGGAGCAGTACTTC.

The chain couples TRBV3-1 (or the pseudogene TRBV3-2) to TRBJ1-1; D may be TRBD1 (5 bases). This CDR3 has 13 residues. Trimming shortened V by 1 base and J by 7 bases, and 10 bases separated the two germline ends. Germline V CDR1 and CDR2: LGHDT, YNNKEL (reference sequence). The DNA of the CDR3 is TGTGCCAGCAGCCAAGGGCAGGGAATTGAAGCTTTCTTT. It codes for CASSQGQGIEAFF.

This chain uses TRBV19 with TRBJ2-6; 10 positions agree with TRBD1. With 4 bases clipped from V and 1 base from J, the junction kept 10 bases outside the gene matches. The CDR3 spans 19 residues. Germline V gene data show CDR1 as LNHDA and CDR2 as SQIVND (reference sequence). In nucleotides, the CDR3 is TGTGCCAGTAGTACCCGACAGGGGGCTCTTGTGTCTGGGGCCAACGTCCTGACTTTC. Protein product: CASSTRQGALVSGANVLTF.

CDR3 protein: CSVESVNYGYTF. In DNA form, the CDR3 reads TGCAGCGTTGAATCGGTGAACTATGGCTACACCTTC. The chain is built from TRBV29-1 and TRBJ1-2; no firm D call. The length of the CDR3 is 12 residues. Germline V CDR1 and CDR2: SQVTM, ANQGSEA. V dropped 2 bases and J dropped 2 bases, with 6 bases sitting between them.

This clone has only one observation. This sequence joins TRBV5-1 and TRBJ2-6, with a tentative D call TRBD2 (6 bases). Germline CDR1 and CDR2: SGHRS and YFSETQ. V was cut by 3 bases and J by 2 bases, with 12 bases left in between. The length of the CDR3 is 16 residues. The CDR3 region is CASSSWTGAGANVLTF. The CDR3 DNA reads as TGCGCCAGCAGCTCATGGACGGGGGCTGGGGCCAACGTCCTGACTTTC.

The chain recombines TRBV27 with TRBJ1-2; no firm D call. Germline CDR1 reads MNHEY; CDR2 reads SMNVEV (reference sequence). V lost 2 bases and J lost 2, with 12 bases in between. The CDR3 covers 15 residues. The CDR3 DNA is TGTGCCAGCAGTTTAAGCGCCGGATCCAACTATGGCTACACCTTC. Protein: CASSLSAGSNYGYTF.

This sequence joins TRBV24-1 and TRBJ2-2, with a weak D call TRBD2 (6 bases). Germline assignment: CDR1 KGHDR and CDR2 SFDVKD. The germline V and J ends were trimmed by 5 bases and 1 base, with 7 bases remaining between them. This CDR3 contains 14 residues. CDR3 sequence reads: CATSGDWNTGELFF. The CDR3 nucleotides read TGTGCCACCAGTGGGGACTGGAACACCGGGGAGCTGTTTTTT.

In this sample, this clone turned up once. The chain recombines TRBV27 with TRBJ1-4; perhaps TRBD1 as D (5 bases). The CDR3 totals 14 residues. Germline V gene sequence: CDR1 MNHEY, CDR2 SMNVEV (reference sequence). Trimming removed 1 base at V and 6 bases at J, with 9 bases between. The chain's CDR3 is CASSLWRGYEKLFF. The CDR3 DNA follows: TGTGCCAGCAGTTTATGGCGGGGGTATGAAAAACTGTTTTTT.

V and J are TRBV6-5 and TRBJ2-1; 8 positions match TRBD2. This CDR3 region has 16 residues. Germline CDR1 and CDR2: MNHEY and SVGAGI. J gave up 6 bases and V 0 bases, and 7 bases lay outside the gene matches. The CDR3 spells CASSYSNLAGTNEQFF. DNA for the CDR3: TGTGCCAGCAGTTACTCGAATCTAGCGGGCACCAATGAGCAGTTCTTC.

This chain uses TRBV30 with TRBJ1-2; D remains unclear. The germline V and J ends were trimmed by 1 base and 8 bases, with 8 bases remaining between them. The CDR3 contains 11 residues. CDR1 and CDR2 (germline): GTSNPN, SVGIG (reference sequence). The DNA for the CDR3 is TGTGCCTGGAGTGCTTTGAGGGGCTACACCTTC. This codes for CAWSALRGYTF.

Turning to this clone: In the same sample, other DNA sequences code for this CDR3. The gene calls are TRBV14 and TRBJ1-2, with unresolved D. V was trimmed by 0 bases and J by 3 bases, leaving 5 bases between them. This CDR3 region has 13 residues. CDR1 and CDR2 from the germline V gene are SGHDN and FVKESK. The CDR3, as DNA: TGTGCCAGCAGCCAAGATCCCTACTATGGCTACACCTTC. This translates into CASSQDPYYGYTF.

This clone was recorded once. The chain joins TRBV18 to TRBJ1-4; TRBD1 aligns across 7 bases. The germline CDR1 and CDR2 sequences are KGHSH and LQKENI. The J segment lost 7 bases and the V segment lost 1 base, leaving 9 bases of the junction unmatched. This CDR3 contains 16 residues. The CDR3: CASSPHQGVVGEKLFF. The CDR3 DNA is TGTGCCAGCTCACCACACCAGGGGGTGGTGGGTGAAAAACTGTTTTTT. Full variable domain (rest looked up from reference TRBV18 and TRBJ1-4): NAGVMQNPRHLVRRRGQEARLRCSPMKGHSHVYWYRQLPEEGLKFMVYLQKENIIDESGMPKERFSAEFPKEGPSILRIQQVVRGDSAAYFCASSPHQGVVGEKLFFGSGTQLSVL.

The chain couples TRBV19 to TRBJ1-2; D is perhaps TRBD1 (5 bases). Germline V gene lookup returns CDR1 LNHDA and CDR2 SQIVND (reference sequence). The V end lost 5 bases, the J end lost 0 bases, and 16 bases lay between the germline ends. The CDR3 length is 16 residues. Here the CDR3 reads CASSLGGAGPNYGYTF. CDR3 nucleotides: TGTGCCAGTAGTCTAGGCGGGGCAGGGCCTAACTATGGCTACACCTTC. Supplemented by reference TRBV19 and TRBJ1-2, the full variable domain reads DGGITQSPKYLFRKEGQNVTLSCEQNLNHDAMYWYRQDPGQGLRLIYYSQIVNDFQKGDIAEGYSVSREKKESFPLTVTSAQKNPTAFYLCASSLGGAGPNYGYTFGSGTRLTVV.

This chain links TRBV3-1 (or the pseudogene TRBV3-2) with TRBJ2-2; TRBD2 matches at 10 bases. The CDR3 totals 16 residues. Germline CDR1 is LGHDT and CDR2 is YNNKEL (reference sequence). The junction had 4 bases not matched to a gene; V was cut back by 4 bases and J by 2 bases. The CDR3 region has the DNA TGTGCCAGCAGCCTGACTAGCGGGTACAACACCGGGGAGCTGTTTTTT. It specifies CASSLTSGYNTGELFF.